The entry that follows covers one TCR beta chain sequence. With 0 bases removed from V and 1 base from J, the gap between germline ends came to 8 bases. Germline-derived CDR1 and CDR2 are SGHRS and YFSETQ. The CDR3 contains 15 residues. TCRdb recomputed calls from the 5' RACE reads with MiXCR, one row per CDR3 protein. The sample lists 35,000 to 50,000 distinct CDR3 sequences; about 30% were seen once. The sample was tumor-infiltrating memory CD4+ T cells sorted from the breast tumor. The sample's subset: memory CD4+ T cells, CD4+CD45RO+CD25-. This receptor was obtained from a female donor with breast cancer. The rearrangement links TRBV5-1 to TRBJ1-5; no clear D. The CDR3 DNA is TGCGCCAGCAGCTTGGCAAGTACGAGCAATCAGCCCCAGCATTTT. Its translation: CASSLASTSNQPQHF.